These 31 T cell receptor beta chains originate from one sample sequenced in a study of T cells in Graves' hyperthyroidism and ophthalmopathy. The CDR3 regions of TCR beta were amplified from RNA transcripts. TCR CDR3 underwent first-round RT-PCR with the HTBI primer set. From the multiplex PCR reads, TCRdb called clonotypes with MiXCR, one entry per CDR3 protein. The sample includes about 740,000 distinct CDR3 sequences, 12% to 15% of them seen just once. The sequenced sample consisted of blood. The receptors were gathered from a young woman with Graves' hyperthyroidism.

There are many counts of this clonotype. The chain joins TRBV3-1 to TRBJ1-2, with D possibly being TRBD1 (5 bases). The germline gives CDR1 LGHDT, CDR2 YNNKEL (reference sequence). Trimming cost V 3 bases and J 11 bases, with 13 bases left between them. The CDR3 extends over 12 amino acids. CDR3 nucleotide sequence: TGTGCCAGCAGCCAGTGGGGGAGCCCTTACACCTTC. It translates to CASSQWGSPYTF. Variable domain in full (rest from reference TRBV3-1 and TRBJ1-2): DTAVSQTPKYLVTQMGNDKSIKCEQNLGHDTMYWYKQDSKKFLKIMFSYNNKELIINETVPNRFSPKSPDKAHLNLHINSLELGDSAVYFCASSQWGSPYTFGSGTRLTVV.

This clonotype was counted many times. The J gene is TRBJ1-5, the V gene TRBV28; the D gene is possibly TRBD1 (6 bases). CDR3 length: 15 residues. Trimming cost V 6 bases and J 7 bases, with 19 bases left between them. Per germline, CDR1 MDHEN and CDR2 SYDVKM. CDR3: CASRTFTGRPQPQHF. The CDR3 nucleotides read TGTGCCAGCAGAACCTTCACAGGGAGACCACAGCCCCAGCATTTT.

The genes are TRBV20-1 and TRBJ2-1; D ambiguous. In germline, CDR1 is DFQATT, CDR2 SNEGSKA (reference sequence). CDR3 length equals 14 residues. V was trimmed by 3 bases and J by 6 bases, leaving 15 bases between them. Here the CDR3 reads CSARRHLEINEQFF. CDR3 nucleotides: TGCAGTGCTAGGCGCCATCTAGAAATCAATGAGCAGTTCTTC.

In this sample, this clonotype turned up many times. The chain has TRBV4-2 and TRBJ2-3; tentative D call: TRBD1 (6 bases). Germline V gives CDR1 LGHNA, CDR2 YNFKEQ. This CDR3 comprises 14 residues. The V end lost 4 bases, the J end lost 4 bases, and 12 bases lay between the germline ends. The CDR3 region is CASSPRTVSDTQYF. The CDR3 coding sequence is TGTGCCAGCAGCCCCAGGACAGTGTCAGATACGCAGTATTTT.

The rearrangement links TRBV30 to TRBJ2-2; D ambiguous. V dropped 3 bases and J dropped 4 bases, with 12 bases sitting between them. The CDR3 covers 14 residues. Germline CDR1 reads GTSNPN; CDR2 reads SVGIG (reference sequence). The CDR3 DNA reads TGTGCCTGGAGGCAAGGGCAGCTCACCGGGGAGCTGTTTTTT. This gives the protein CAWRQGQLTGELFF.

This clonotype was observed a handful of times. The chain carries TRBV27 and TRBJ2-1; perhaps TRBD1 as D (5 bases). Per the germline V gene, CDR1 is MNHEY and CDR2 is SMNVEV (reference sequence). CDR3 length equals 13 residues. The V end lost 5 bases, the J end lost 3 bases, and 8 bases lay between the germline ends. The CDR3 reads CASSQQVYNEQFF. The CDR3 DNA is TGTGCCAGCAGTCAACAGGTCTACAATGAGCAGTTCTTC.

The chain joins TRBV6-2 or TRBV6-3 to TRBJ2-7; 8 nucleotides match TRBD2. The CDR3 is made up of 15 amino acids. V was pared by 7 bases and J by 3 bases, with 11 bases of the junction left unmatched. The germline V gene encodes CDR1 MNHEY and CDR2 SVGEGT. CDR3 DNA sequence: TGTGCCAGCACCGTCATTCCCGGGACTAGCTACGAGCAGTACTTC. Translating gives CASTVIPGTSYEQYF.

This clonotype was recorded a few times. The chain links TRBV6-1 to TRBJ1-5, with D possibly being TRBD1 (5 bases). CDR1 is MNHNS and CDR2 is SASEGT in the germline V gene. V lost 4 bases to trimming and J lost 0 bases, with 16 bases between them. The CDR3 spans 17 residues. This CDR3 reads CASSARQISYSNQPQHF. The CDR3 DNA reads TGTGCCAGCAGTGCCAGACAGATAAGTTATAGCAATCAGCCCCAGCATTTT.

The CDR3 bases are TGTGCCAGCAGCTCAGACTTGGGACAGTTCCTCTCTGGGGCCAACGTCCTGACTTTC. Its translation is CASSSDLGQFLSGANVLTF. V is TRBV7-9 and J is TRBJ2-6; 7 bases line up with TRBD1. Germline CDR1 and CDR2: SEHNR and FQNEAQ (reference sequence). The length of the CDR3 is 19 residues. Trimming removed 4 bases from V and 0 bases from J; junction bases left unmatched: 12.

At least ten counts were recorded for this clonotype. The V gene is TRBV28, the J gene TRBJ2-5; D gene unclear. CDR1 and CDR2 from the germline V gene are MDHEN and SYDVKM. Trimming removed 3 bases from V and 3 bases from J, with 17 bases in between. This CDR3 comprises 16 residues. The CDR3 nucleotides read TGTGCCAGCAGTTTCAGGCCTCTCTCACGAGAAGAGACCCAGTACTTC. Translating it yields CASSFRPLSREETQYF.

Of note for this clonotype: This may stem from a read error, because a much larger clone lies one nucleotide away. The V gene is TRBV28, the J gene TRBJ2-7; 10 nucleotides match TRBD2. The CDR3 length is 15 residues. CDR1 MDHEN and CDR2 SYDVKM come from the germline V gene. As DNA, the CDR3 is TGTGCCAGCAGTCTACTGACTAGCGGGTCCTGCGAGCAGTACTTC. Protein: CASSLLTSGSCEQYF.

This clonotype was picked up many times. CDR3 sequence (DNA): TGTGCCAGCAGCGCAACACGGACAGCGAACACCGGGGAGCTGTTTTTT. It encodes CASSATRTANTGELFF. The chain has TRBV11-3 and TRBJ2-2; a possible D gene is TRBD1 (6 bases). The V gene's germline CDR1 is SGHNT and CDR2 YENEEA. The CDR3 contains 16 residues. V dropped 5 bases and J dropped 0 bases, with 13 bases sitting between them.

The chain couples TRBV6-1 to TRBJ2-7; TRBD2 agrees at 8 bases. J gave up 4 bases and V 7 bases, and 12 bases lay outside the gene matches. The germline gives CDR1 MNHNS, CDR2 SASEGT. The length of the CDR3 is 15 residues. The CDR3 spells CASTGGATKPYEQYF. CDR3 in DNA: TGTGCCAGCACGGGAGGGGCGACGAAACCTTACGAGCAGTACTTC.

On this clonotype: A junction end diverges from the germline sequence, so it may reflect a read error. The rearrangement links TRBV19 to TRBJ2-1; possibly TRBD2 for D (6 bases). This CDR3 spans 14 amino acids. Germline CDR1 is LNHDA and CDR2 is SQIVND (reference sequence). The CDR3 DNA is TGTGCCAGTAGTATAATTTCCGGGAGCTATGAGCAGCACTTC. It yields the protein CASSIISGSYEQHF.

The genes are TRBV5-4 and TRBJ2-1; a possible D gene is TRBD1 (6 bases). This CDR3 has 13 amino acids. Trimming removed 4 bases from V and 8 bases from J, with 13 bases in between. Per the germline V gene, CDR1 is SGHNT and CDR2 is YYREEE (reference sequence). In DNA form, the CDR3 reads TGTGCCAGCAGCGCGATACCAGGGGATGAGCAGTTCTTC. Residues: CASSAIPGDEQFF.

Comment on this clonotype: A much bigger clone sits one base away, suggesting this may be a read error. The chain is built from TRBV10-3 and TRBJ2-2; the D call may be TRBD1 or TRBD2 (5 bases each). The CDR3 has 15 amino acids. Germline lookup yields CDR1 ENHRY and CDR2 SYGVKD. The CDR3 sequence is CAISERAEGTVELFF. The DNA for the CDR3 is TGTGCCATCAGTGAGAGAGCGGAAGGGACCGTGGAGCTGTTTTTT.

This clonotype was detected ten times or more. This chain links TRBV20-1 with TRBJ2-1; 10 bases are shared with TRBD2. CDR3 length: 16 amino acids. Germline lookup yields CDR1 DFQATT and CDR2 SNEGSKA (reference sequence). With 0 bases clipped from V and 4 bases from J, the junction kept 6 bases outside the gene matches. The CDR3: CSARDRTSGTYNEQFF. The CDR3 DNA reads TGCAGTGCTAGAGATCGAACTAGCGGGACGTACAATGAGCAGTTCTTC.

This clonotype was seen repeatedly, ten times or more. This chain connects TRBV7-9 to TRBJ2-2; 8 bases align to TRBD1. CDR3 size: 19 residues. The germline V gene encodes CDR1 SEHNR and CDR2 FQNEAQ (reference sequence). V shed 7 bases, J shed 4 bases, and the junction held 20 bases outside the gene matches. CDR3 protein: CASNTRRRGQGDGTGELFF. The CDR3 DNA is TGTGCCAGCAATACCAGACGACGTGGACAGGGAGACGGCACCGGGGAGCTGTTTTTT.

This clonotype showed up just a few times. This sequence joins TRBV7-8 and TRBJ2-6; D not resolved. V lost 2 bases, J lost 4 bases, and 6 bases lay in between. The CDR3 is made up of 14 amino acids. Looked up from germline, CDR1 is SGHVS and CDR2 is FQNEAQ. The CDR3 DNA reads TGTGCCAGCAGCTTAATGTTAGGGGCCAACGTCCTGACTTTC. Translating gives CASSLMLGANVLTF.

The sample holds many counts of this clonotype. The rearrangement joins TRBV6-2 or TRBV6-3 to TRBJ2-5; 11 nucleotides agree with TRBD2. V lost 2 bases to trimming and J lost 0 bases; unmatched junction nucleotides: 11. CDR1 and CDR2 from the germline V gene are MNHEY and SVGEGT. The CDR3 has 19 residues. The CDR3 DNA reads TGTGCCAGCAGTTACCTGGGACTAGCGGAATGGGGATACCAAGAGACCCAGTACTTC. Translating gives CASSYLGLAEWGYQETQYF.

This clonotype was counted at least ten times. The rearrangement uses TRBV12-3 or TRBV12-4 and TRBJ2-6; D remains unclear. Trimming shortened V by 4 bases and J by 3 bases, and 1 base separated the two germline ends. The CDR3 runs to 12 residues. The CDR3 region is CASSYGANVLTF. CDR3 nucleotides: TGTGCCAGCAGTTATGGGGCCAACGTCCTGACTTTC.

This clonotype was seen at least ten times. The chain is built from TRBV13 and TRBJ1-2; TRBD1 might be the D (6 bases). The CDR3 extends over 14 amino acids. CDR1 is PRHDT, CDR2 FYEKMQ, per germline (reference sequence). V was shortened by 0 bases and J by 8 bases, with 13 bases between the two germline ends. The CDR3 nucleotides read TGTGCCAGCAGCTTAGGCACCAGGGGATCGGGCTACACCTTC. Translating gives CASSLGTRGSGYTF.

The V call is TRBV27, the J call TRBJ2-7, with D possibly TRBD2 on 5 matching bases. Trimming took off 5 bases at V and 4 bases at J, with 15 bases between the two ends. This CDR3 spans 14 amino acids. CDR1 is MNHEY and CDR2 is SMNVEV in the germline V gene (reference sequence). The CDR3 region is CASSPNGVSYEQYF. CDR3 bases: TGTGCCAGCAGTCCAAACGGGGTCTCATACGAGCAGTACTTC.

This clonotype has a count of ten or more. This rearrangement joins TRBV6-4 to TRBJ1-1; 8 positions match TRBD1. The CDR3 is made up of 19 amino acids. The junction had 18 bases not matched to a gene; V was cut back by 0 bases and J by 6 bases. Germline V gives CDR1 MRHNA, CDR2 SNTAGT. As DNA, the CDR3 is TGTGCCAGCAGTGACTCTGGACAGGACAGGGTTCCCGTTGGCGCTGAAGCTTTCTTT. Translation gives CASSDSGQDRVPVGAEAFF.

The chain recombines TRBV6-1 with TRBJ2-1; tentative D call: TRBD2 (6 bases). This CDR3 is 14 amino acids long. Trimming pared 9 bases from V and 3 bases from J, leaving 15 bases between. Germline CDR1 is MNHNS and CDR2 is SASEGT. The CDR3: CASQGGIDYNEQFF. The DNA of the CDR3 is TGTGCCAGTCAAGGCGGGATAGACTACAATGAGCAGTTCTTC.

This clonotype showed up many times. The chain has TRBV3-1 and TRBJ2-1; 10 positions match TRBD2. The germline V gene encodes CDR1 LGHDT and CDR2 YNNKEL (reference sequence). The CDR3 runs to 16 residues. V gave up 2 bases and J gave up 8 bases; unmatched junction bases: 9. Here the CDR3 reads CASSQRKAGGWDEQFF. In DNA, the CDR3 is TGTGCCAGCAGCCAAAGGAAAGCGGGAGGGTGGGATGAGCAGTTCTTC.

There are many counts of this clonotype. The chain links TRBV30 to TRBJ2-2; D is unclear. V dropped 2 bases and J dropped 5 bases, with 12 bases sitting between them. The germline gives CDR1 GTSNPN, CDR2 SVGIG (reference sequence). The CDR3 extends over 14 amino acids. The DNA for the CDR3 is TGTGCCTGGAGTCCCAAGGTGTTTACCGGGGAGCTGTTTTTT. Translating gives CAWSPKVFTGELFF.

Worth noting for this clonotype: It may be a read error: a sequence one base away is much more abundant. The gene calls are TRBV2 and TRBJ2-7; 10 bases are a match to TRBD1. From germline, CDR1 is SNHLY and CDR2 FYNNEI. The CDR3 is 12 residues long. CDR3 in DNA: TGTACCAGCAGTGGGACAGGGGCGGGGCAGTACTTC. This codes for CTSSGTGAGQYF.

This clonotype occurred many times. This chain joins TRBV20-1 and TRBJ2-7; tentatively, D is TRBD2 (7 bases). The CDR3 consists of 17 residues. Between the trimmed V and J ends, which lost 3 bases and 0 bases, there was a span of 21 bases. Germline CDR1 and CDR2: DFQATT and SNEGSKA (reference sequence). The DNA of the CDR3 is TGCAGTGCTAGGGGGGGGGCCAGCGGGGTTAGCTCCTACGAGCAGTACTTC. It specifies CSARGGASGVSSYEQYF.

This clonotype turned up a few times. The J gene is TRBJ2-2, the V gene TRBV11-2; 7 nucleotides align to TRBD2. V trimming: 3 bases; J trimming: 7 bases; junction bases outside the gene matches: 17. Germline V gene lookup returns CDR1 SGHAT and CDR2 FQNNGV. The CDR3 length is 18 residues. Written as DNA, the CDR3 is TGTGCCAGCAGCTTCGCGTTGATGGGGGAGGGAGGCTACGGGGAGCTGTTTTTT. This codes for CASSFALMGEGGYGELFF.

This clonotype was detected ten times or more. The V gene is TRBV27, the J gene TRBJ2-7; D unclear. Per germline, CDR1 MNHEY and CDR2 SMNVEV (reference sequence). V gave up 7 bases and J gave up 0 bases, with 13 bases separating them. This CDR3 comprises 14 residues. The CDR3 sequence: CASNTIPSSYEQYF. The CDR3 bases are TGTGCCAGCAACACCATACCGAGCTCCTACGAGCAGTACTTC.